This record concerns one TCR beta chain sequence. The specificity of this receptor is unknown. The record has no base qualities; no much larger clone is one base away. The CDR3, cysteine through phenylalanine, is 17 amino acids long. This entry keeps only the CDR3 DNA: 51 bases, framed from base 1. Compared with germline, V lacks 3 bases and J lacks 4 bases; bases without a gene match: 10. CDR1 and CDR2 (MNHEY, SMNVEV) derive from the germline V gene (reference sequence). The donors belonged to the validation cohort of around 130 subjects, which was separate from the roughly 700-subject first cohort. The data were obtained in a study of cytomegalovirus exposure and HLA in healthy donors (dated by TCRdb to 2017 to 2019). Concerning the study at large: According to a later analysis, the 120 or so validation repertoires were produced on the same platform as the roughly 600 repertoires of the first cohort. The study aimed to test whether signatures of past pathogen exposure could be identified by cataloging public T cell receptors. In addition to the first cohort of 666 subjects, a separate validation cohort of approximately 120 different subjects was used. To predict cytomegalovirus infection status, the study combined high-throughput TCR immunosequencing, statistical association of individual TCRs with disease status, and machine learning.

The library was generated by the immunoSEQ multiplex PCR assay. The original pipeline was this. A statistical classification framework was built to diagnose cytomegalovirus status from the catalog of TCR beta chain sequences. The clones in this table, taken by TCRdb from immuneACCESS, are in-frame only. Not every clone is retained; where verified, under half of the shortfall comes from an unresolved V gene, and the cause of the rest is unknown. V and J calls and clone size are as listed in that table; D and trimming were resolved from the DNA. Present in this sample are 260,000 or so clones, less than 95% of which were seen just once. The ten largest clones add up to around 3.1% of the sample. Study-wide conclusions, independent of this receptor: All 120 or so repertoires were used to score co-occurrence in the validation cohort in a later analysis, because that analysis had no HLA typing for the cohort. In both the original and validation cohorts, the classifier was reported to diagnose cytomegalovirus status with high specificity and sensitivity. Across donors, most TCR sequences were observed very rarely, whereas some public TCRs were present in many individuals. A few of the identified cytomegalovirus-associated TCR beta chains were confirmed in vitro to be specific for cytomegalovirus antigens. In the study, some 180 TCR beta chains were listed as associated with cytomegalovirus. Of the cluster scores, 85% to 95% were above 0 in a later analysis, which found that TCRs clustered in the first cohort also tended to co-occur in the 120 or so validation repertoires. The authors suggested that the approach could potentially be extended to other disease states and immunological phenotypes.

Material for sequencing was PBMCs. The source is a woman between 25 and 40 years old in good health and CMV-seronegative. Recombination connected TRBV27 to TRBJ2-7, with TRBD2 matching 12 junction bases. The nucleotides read TGTGCCAGCAGTTTTTTAAAGCCCGGGACTAGCGGGTACGAGCAGTACTTC. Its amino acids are CASSFLKPGTSGYEQYF.